The clone carrying this T cell receptor beta chain has only a few counts. Its specificity is not known. Germline CDR1 reads MNHEY; CDR2 reads SVGAGI. Deletions cut 6 bases from V and 6 bases from J, with 15 bases between. The CDR3 is 14 amino acids. Template material for amplifying TCR beta CDR3 regions consisted of RNA transcripts. First-round RT-PCR of the TCR CDR3 relied on the HTBI primer set. TCRdb passed the multiplex PCR reads through MiXCR, listing each CDR3 protein once. The table records roughly 710,000 distinct CDR3 sequences, just over 35% of them present only once. From more than 9.5 ml of fresh peripheral blood, PBMCs were isolated. This sample is drawn from a study of T cells in Graves' hyperthyroidism and ophthalmopathy. Study findings and constraints: A model using 13 V-J features told ophthalmopathy apart from stable hyperthyroidism.

This clonotype was obtained from a woman aged 40 to 50 with Graves' hyperthyroidism. This chain uses TRBV6-5 with TRBJ1-5; no clear D. Input material: blood. For the CDR3, the DNA is TGTGCCAGCAGAACAAGGCGGGGTGGTCAGCCCCAGCATTTT. This translates into CASRTRRGGQPQHF.